Shown below are 22 T cell receptor beta chains from a single sample sequenced in a study of blood T cell repertoires in COVID-19. TCRdb keeps only in-frame clones here, not all; method: immunoSEQ multiplex PCR. The sample has around 200,000 clones, roughly 85% seen once. The sequenced material came from PBMCs or T cells enriched from blood (not recorded which). The receptor source for this set is a middle-aged man who had recovered from COVID-19.

J is TRBJ2-1 and V is TRBV7-8; D perhaps matches TRBD2 (6 bases). Deletions cut 6 bases from V and 4 bases from J, with 10 bases between. Germline V gene lookup returns CDR1 SGHVS and CDR2 FQNEAQ. The CDR3 contains 13 residues. CDR3 amino acids: CASSIADYNEQFF. CDR3 in DNA: TGTGCCAGCAGTATAGCGGATTACAATGAGCAGTTCTTC.

The J gene is TRBJ1-4, the V gene TRBV6-4, with D uncertain. Per the germline V gene, CDR1 is MRHNA and CDR2 is SNTAGT. Deletions cut 5 bases from V and 8 bases from J, with 3 bases between. The CDR3 sequence is 10 residues long. The CDR3 region is CASSLEKLFF. The CDR3 DNA follows: TGTGCCAGCAGTTTAGAAAAACTGTTTTTT.

The V call is TRBV9, the J call TRBJ2-3, with 10 bases identical to TRBD2. The CDR3 is 17 amino acids. Trimming at V came to 3 bases and at J to 8 bases, leaving 15 bases not matched to a gene. Germline loops: CDR1 SGDLS, CDR2 YYNGEE. The CDR3 coding sequence is TGTGCCAGCAGCGCGGAAGCGAGCGGGAGGGCCCAAAGTACGCAGTATTTT. Translation: CASSAEASGRAQSTQYF.

About this clone: One end of the junction fails to match germline, which may point to a read error. The V and J genes are TRBV4-3 and TRBJ2-1, with D tentatively TRBD2 (6 bases). The CDR3 loop spans 15 amino acids. The germline V gene encodes CDR1 LGHNA and CDR2 YSLEER. The CDR3 loop reads CASSQAPAGFNEQFF. CDR3 sequence (DNA): TGCGCCAGCAGTCAAGCCCCAGCGGGCTTCAATGAGCAGTTCTTC.

On this clone: Other DNA sequences in the same sample also yield this CDR3. V and J are TRBV7-9 and TRBJ2-7; D call uncertain. Germline V lookup: CDR1 SEHNR, CDR2 FQNEAQ (reference sequence). Trimming left V 1 base short and J 6 bases short, with 4 bases between. The CDR3 spans 11 residues. The CDR3 DNA reads as TGTGCCAGCAGCTTAGTCGGCGAGCAGTACTTC. Encoded protein: CASSLVGEQYF.

V is TRBV6-5 and J is TRBJ2-7; TRBD2 matches at 8 bases. CDR1 MNHEY and CDR2 SVGAGI come from the germline V gene. Trimming cost V 4 bases and J 6 bases; bases outside gene matches: 5. This CDR3 is 13 amino acids long. CDR3 bases: TGTGCCAGCAGTTCGGGACTAGGTTTCGAGCAGTACTTC. This codes for CASSSGLGFEQYF.

The J gene is TRBJ2-3, the V gene TRBV11-1; the match to TRBD1 covers 9 bases. Trimming removed 5 bases from V and 3 bases from J; junction bases left unmatched: 6. This CDR3 has 15 amino acids. In germline, CDR1 is SGHAT, CDR2 FQDESV (reference sequence). The CDR3 protein is CASSTRDRVTDTQYF. The CDR3 DNA sequence: TGTGCCAGCAGCACCCGGGACAGGGTGACAGATACGCAGTATTTT.

J is TRBJ2-3 and V is TRBV9, with a tentative D call TRBD2 (6 bases). The CDR3 extends over 14 amino acids. V was trimmed by 1 base and J by 5 bases, leaving 11 bases between them. Germline assignment: CDR1 SGDLS and CDR2 YYNGEE. Written as DNA, the CDR3 is TGTGCCAGCAGCGTAACAGGAGGGCTAGATACGCAGTATTTT. Its translation is CASSVTGGLDTQYF.

The V and J genes are TRBV6-5 and TRBJ1-2; D possibly corresponds to TRBD1 (6 bases). The V end was cut by 8 bases, the J end by 2 bases, with 9 bases between. The CDR3 has 12 residues. Germline V gene lookup returns CDR1 MNHEY and CDR2 SVGAGI. The CDR3 reads CASRDTNYGYTF. In DNA, the CDR3 is TGTGCCAGCCGGGACACCAACTATGGCTACACCTTC.

V and J are TRBV6-5 and TRBJ2-7, with D perhaps TRBD2 (5 bases). The V gene lost 0 bases and the J gene lost 7 bases, with 19 bases spanning the gap. In germline, CDR1 is MNHEY, CDR2 SVGAGI. The CDR3 totals 16 residues. In nucleotides, the CDR3 is TGTGCCAGCAGTTACTCCCCGGGAACCGCCCTTGGGGAGCAGTACTTC. It translates to CASSYSPGTALGEQYF.

The rearrangement links TRBV14 to TRBJ2-7, with D possibly matching TRBD2 (6 bases). CDR3 length: 17 amino acids. V dropped 0 bases and J dropped 3 bases, with 18 bases sitting between them. Germline CDR1 SGHDN, CDR2 FVKESK. CDR3 region: CASSQDAGTDNNYEQYF. For the CDR3, the DNA is TGTGCCAGCAGCCAAGATGCAGGGACTGACAACAACTACGAGCAGTACTTC.

This clone was observed once. This chain uses TRBV3-1 (or the pseudogene TRBV3-2) with TRBJ1-1, with 9 positions matching TRBD1. The V and J ends lost 4 bases and 2 bases, in that order; junction bases with no gene match: 2. The germline V gene encodes CDR1 LGHDT and CDR2 YNNKEL (reference sequence). The CDR3 has 14 residues. CDR3 loop: CASSLGQGNTEAFF. The CDR3 DNA follows: TGTGCCAGCAGCCTGGGACAGGGTAACACTGAAGCTTTCTTT.

This chain uses TRBV28 with TRBJ1-4; D remains ambiguous. The CDR3 totals 17 residues. CDR1 is MDHEN and CDR2 is SYDVKM in the germline V gene. V was cut by 6 bases and J by 5 bases, with 22 bases left in between. The CDR3 loop reads CASSQPPGTASNEKLFF. CDR3 DNA sequence: TGTGCCAGCAGCCAACCCCCAGGTACAGCCTCCAATGAAAAACTGTTTTTT.

This chain uses TRBV27 with TRBJ2-7; 9 nucleotides align to TRBD1. The length of the CDR3 is 15 residues. The V segment lost 6 bases and the J segment 3 bases; nucleotides outside the gene matches: 9. From germline, CDR1 is MNHEY and CDR2 SMNVEV (reference sequence). The CDR3 here is CASRKQGADGYEQYF. The CDR3 DNA reads TGTGCCAGCAGAAAACAGGGGGCTGATGGCTACGAGCAGTACTTC.

The DNA of the CDR3 is TGTGCCAGCTCACCCGCCTCCGGGTACCAGTTCTTC. This codes for CASSPASGYQFF. V gene TRBV18 combines with J gene TRBJ2-1; no reliable D call. This CDR3 spans 12 amino acids. The V and J ends lost 3 bases and 13 bases respectively, with 13 bases between them. Germline V gene data show CDR1 as KGHSH and CDR2 as LQKENI.

The CDR3 is CASSLILLQSGSSYEQYF. The CDR3 bases are TGTGCCAGCAGCCTGATACTCCTGCAAAGCGGTAGCTCCTACGAGCAGTACTTC. V gene TRBV7-2 combines with J gene TRBJ2-7, with D possibly matching TRBD2 (5 bases). The CDR3 has 18 amino acids. Trimming left V 5 bases short and J 0 bases short, with 23 bases between. CDR1 and CDR2 from the germline V gene are SGHTA and FQGNSA.

This clone was seen a few times. The chain combines TRBV6-5 with TRBJ2-1; the match to TRBD2 covers 9 bases. After removal of 5 bases from V and 7 bases from J, the junction contained 9 bases not matched to a gene. CDR1 MNHEY and CDR2 SVGAGI come from the germline V gene. The CDR3 is made up of 15 amino acids. CDR3 sequence: CASSKKPGLANEQFF. CDR3 DNA sequence: TGTGCCAGCAGTAAAAAACCGGGACTAGCTAATGAGCAGTTCTTC.

The chain links TRBV21-1 to TRBJ2-7; no check of the table's D call, TRBD2, against the DNA was made. TRBV21-1 is an annotated pseudogene. The CDR3 is made up of 11 amino acids. The chain's CDR3 is CASSNQDLETV. DNA of the CDR3: TGTGCCAGCAGCAACCAGGACTTGGAAACGGTC.

The chain's CDR3 is CASSGGTEAFF. The CDR3 DNA follows: TGCGCCAGCAGCGGAGGGACTGAAGCTTTCTTT. The rearrangement links TRBV5-1 to TRBJ1-1; D uncertain. The CDR3 is 11 amino acids. Trimming took off 4 bases at V and 5 bases at J, with 6 bases between the two ends. In germline, CDR1 is SGHRS, CDR2 YFSETQ.

This sequence joins TRBV7-9 and TRBJ1-2, with unresolved D. Between the trimmed V and J ends, which lost 0 bases and 10 bases, there was a span of 9 bases. Germline values: CDR1 SEHNR, CDR2 FQNEAQ (reference sequence). The CDR3 contains 12 residues. The CDR3 is CASSLAVEAYTF. The CDR3 DNA follows: TGTGCCAGCAGCTTAGCCGTCGAGGCCTACACCTTC.

This chain joins TRBV6-1 and TRBJ2-2, with D possibly being TRBD1 (5 bases). Germline loops: CDR1 MNHNS, CDR2 SASEGT. Trimming took off 3 bases at V and 5 bases at J, with 13 bases between the two ends. The CDR3 loop spans 15 amino acids. The chain's CDR3 is CASSDLVSGTGELFF. CDR3 nucleotide sequence: TGTGCCAGCAGTGACCTAGTTTCAGGGACCGGGGAGCTGTTTTTT.

The chain uses TRBV24-1 and TRBJ2-7; tentative D call: TRBD2 (7 bases). The CDR3 extends over 17 amino acids. Germline values: CDR1 KGHDR, CDR2 SFDVKD. V dropped 0 bases and J dropped 2 bases, with 16 bases sitting between them. Here the CDR3 reads CATSDLQVGGATYEQYF. The CDR3 nucleotides are TGTGCCACCAGTGATTTGCAGGTGGGGGGGGCAACCTACGAGCAGTACTTC.